The rows below give T cell receptor beta chains drawn from one sample of a study of T cell responses to AZD1222 COVID-19 vaccine. Profiling relied on immunoSEQ multiplex PCR, and the TCRdb table lists in-frame clones only, not all of them. Of 65,000 to 80,000 clones in the sample, approximately 90% were seen once. The sequencing here drew on peripheral blood, taken on day 0 of MenACWY control vaccination. All receptors come from an adult in good health. CDR3s include the opening cysteine and the closing phenylalanine or tryptophan. The D gene is left open where the match is weak. Size tells how often a clone was seen (once, few, many) or the class of an expanded clone, and some rows leave it out.

>-|-|TRBV9|TRBJ2-2
TGTGCCAGCAGCGAAAACACCGGGGAGCTGTTTTTT
CASSENTGELFF
>-|-|TRBV28|TRBJ1-2
TGTGCCAGCAGTGCCCATTCCGCAGTAGTTGGCTACACCTTC
CASSAHSAVVGYTF
>-|-|TRBV30|TRBJ2-7
TGTGCCTCGAGCGGCTCCTACGAGCAGTACTTC
CASSGSYEQYF
>-|-|TRBV28|TRBJ1-1
TGTGCCAGCAGTTTACAGAGAGAAGCTTTCTTT
CASSLQREAFF
>-|-|TRBV2|TRBJ1-6
TGTGCCAGCAGTGAAGAGGGGACCTTTAATTCACCCCTCCACTTT
CASSEEGTFNSPLHF
>-|-|TRBV7-9|TRBJ2-7
TGTGCCAGCAGCTTAGATTTCACCGCAGGGGAACACTACGAGCAGTACTTC
CASSLDFTAGEHYEQYF
>-|-|TRBV19|TRBJ1-1
TGTGCCAGTAGACCCGACAGGTTGAACACTGAAGCTTTCTTT
CASRPDRLNTEAFF
>-|-|TRBV9|TRBJ1-2
TGTGCCAGCAGCGTATTGGGAGTTAACTATGGCTACACCTTC
CASSVLGVNYGYTF
>-|-|TRBV11-3|TRBJ1-1
TGTGCCAGCAGCTTAGTACAGGGTACTGAAGCTTTCTTT
CASSLVQGTEAFF
>-|-|TRBV7-9|TRBJ1-2
TGTGCCAGCAGCGCCAGTACTAACTATGGCTACACCTTC
CASSASTNYGYTF
>-|-|TRBV19|TRBJ1-5
TGTGCCAGTAGTCCCACCCTCGACAGGCCGAATCAGCCCCAGCATTTT
CASSPTLDRPNQPQHF
>TRBD2|-|TRBV5-4|TRBJ2-5
TGTGCCAGCAGCCGAGGACTAGCGGGGGGCAACCAAGAGACCCAGTACTTC
CASSRGLAGGNQETQYF
>-|-|TRBV2|TRBJ2-4
TGTGCCAGCAGTGCGGAGGTAGCCAAAAACATTCAGTACTTC
CASSAEVAKNIQYF
>-|-|TRBV19|TRBJ1-4
TGTGCCAGTAGTGTCCGGGCGACTAATGAAAAACTGTTTTTT
CASSVRATNEKLFF
>-|-|TRBV29-1|TRBJ1-2
TGCAGCGTGGCTGGTGGGGCTGGCTACACCTTC
CSVAGGAGYTF
>-|-|TRBV5-1|TRBJ1-4
TGCGCCAGCAGCTTGCCAGACCCTCGGGAAAAACTGTTTTTT
CASSLPDPREKLFF
>TRBD1|-|TRBV2|TRBJ2-5
TGTGCCAGCATCCTAGACAGGGGCCAAGAGACCCAGTACTTC
CASILDRGQETQYF
>TRBD1|once|TRBV4-3|TRBJ2-1
TGCGCCAGCAGCCTTGGCAGGGGGCTTGCGGGTGAGCAGTTCTTC
CASSLGRGLAGEQFF
>-|-|TRBV3-1/TRBV3-2|TRBJ1-2
TGTGCCAGCAGCGCAGGGGACTATGGCTACACCTTC
CASSAGDYGYTF
>-|-|TRBV19|TRBJ2-3
TGTGCCAGTGGCTCAACATCTAGCACAGATACGCAGTATTTT
CASGSTSSTDTQYF
>-|once|TRBV7-2|TRBJ2-4
TGTGCCAGCAGCTCAAAGGTCGCGGGTTATGACATTCAGTACTTC
CASSSKVAGYDIQYF
>-|-|TRBV3-1/TRBV3-2|TRBJ1-2
TGTGCCAGCAGCCAAACGTGGGGCGGATATGGCTACACCTTC
CASSQTWGGYGYTF
>-|-|TRBV28|TRBJ2-5
TGTGCCAGCGCGGATGAAGAGACCCAGTACTTC
CASADEETQYF
>TRBD2|-|TRBV6-5|TRBJ2-7
TGTGCCAGCAGTTTGGTGACTAGCGGATTCTACGAGCAGTACTTC
CASSLVTSGFYEQYF
>-|-|TRBV5-4|TRBJ2-5
TGTGCCAGCAGCTACCTGGACTGGTTGGAGACCCAGTACTTC
CASSYLDWLETQYF
>-|-|TRBV7-9|TRBJ2-1
TGTGCCAGCAGTCCGGCCGGGAGTCTCTACAATGAGCAGTTCTTC
CASSPAGSLYNEQFF